In its sample, the clone carrying this T cell receptor beta chain was seen many times. The antigen is not known. The entry originates in a study of human T cells and chemical hapten exposure. About the study: Patients, predominantly female, presented with alopecia areata, totalis or universalis.

V lost 2 bases and J 11 bases, leaving 12 bases between the germline ends. The CDR3 loop spans 12 amino acids. Germline assignment: CDR1 ENHRY and CDR2 SYGVKD. Time point reported: patch test 1, 2 weeks after DPC sensitization. The treatment was: therapeutic diphenylcyclopropenone sensitization with weekly scalp DPC. One entry per CDR3 protein, called by TCRdb with MiXCR from the RACE reads. The data contain roughly 360,000 distinct CDR3 sequences, more than 4.5% of them singletons. General study results and limits: Higher patch test scores went with higher counts of PT1 expanded TCRs.

This chain connects TRBV10-3 to TRBJ1-1, with a tentative D call TRBD1 (5 bases). The receptor comes from a woman aged 45-65 years with alopecia areata. Some clones in this sample may be carry-over from other donors' samples. Sample: whole blood, taken in connection with sensitization to the hapten diphenylcyclopropenone (DPC). CDR3 sequence reads: CAISEMGDQAFF. The CDR3 nucleotides read TGTGCCATCAGTGAGATGGGGGATCAGGCTTTCTTT.